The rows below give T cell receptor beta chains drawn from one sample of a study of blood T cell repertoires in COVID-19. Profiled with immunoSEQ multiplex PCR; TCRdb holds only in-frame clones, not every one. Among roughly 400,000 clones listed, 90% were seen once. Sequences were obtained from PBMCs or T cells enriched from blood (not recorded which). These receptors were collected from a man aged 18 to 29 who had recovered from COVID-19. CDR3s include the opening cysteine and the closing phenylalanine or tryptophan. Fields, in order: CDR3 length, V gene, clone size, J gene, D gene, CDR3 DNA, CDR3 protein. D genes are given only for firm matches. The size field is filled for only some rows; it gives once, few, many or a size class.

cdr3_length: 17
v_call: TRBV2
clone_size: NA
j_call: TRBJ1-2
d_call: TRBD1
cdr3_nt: TGTGCCAGCAAGTTAGGGCCAGGGGGAATGCCTAACTATGACTACACCTTC
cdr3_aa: CASKLGPGGMPNYDYTF

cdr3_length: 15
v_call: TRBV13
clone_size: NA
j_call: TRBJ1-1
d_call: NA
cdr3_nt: TGTGCCAGCAGCTTACAAGGCGACGCGGGAACTGAAGCTTTCTTT
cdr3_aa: CASSLQGDAGTEAFF

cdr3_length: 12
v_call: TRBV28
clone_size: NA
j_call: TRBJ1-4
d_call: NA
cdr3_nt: TGTGCCACCCGACGCGGAAGTGAAAAACTGTTTTTT
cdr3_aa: CATRRGSEKLFF

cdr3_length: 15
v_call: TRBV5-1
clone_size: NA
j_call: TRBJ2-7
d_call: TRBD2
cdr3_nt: TGCGCCAGCAGCATGTCTAGCGGGAGTATATACGAGCAGTACTTC
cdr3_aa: CASSMSSGSIYEQYF

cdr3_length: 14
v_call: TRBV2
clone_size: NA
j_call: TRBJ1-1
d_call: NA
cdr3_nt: TGTGCCAGCAGGAGTCGACAAGGAAACACTGAAGCTTTCTTT
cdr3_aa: CASRSRQGNTEAFF

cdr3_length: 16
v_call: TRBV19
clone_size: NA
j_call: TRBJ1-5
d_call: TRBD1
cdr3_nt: TGTGCCAGTAGTCTCACAGGGGCCCGGGGCAATCAGCCCCAGCATTTT
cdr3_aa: CASSLTGARGNQPQHF

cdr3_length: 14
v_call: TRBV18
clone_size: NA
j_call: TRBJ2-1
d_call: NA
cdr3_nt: TGTGCCAGCTCACCACCGCAAGCGCCCAATGAGCAGTTCTTC
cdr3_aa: CASSPPQAPNEQFF

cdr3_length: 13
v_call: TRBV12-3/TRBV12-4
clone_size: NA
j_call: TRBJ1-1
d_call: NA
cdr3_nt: TGTGCCAGCAGCCCCGGACAGACCACTGAAGCTTTCTTT
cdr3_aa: CASSPGQTTEAFF

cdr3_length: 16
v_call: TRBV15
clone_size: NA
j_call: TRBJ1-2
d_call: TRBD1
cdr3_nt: TGTGCCACCAGCAGAGATAGGGACAGGGCCGTCGATAGCTACACCTTC
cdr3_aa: CATSRDRDRAVDSYTF

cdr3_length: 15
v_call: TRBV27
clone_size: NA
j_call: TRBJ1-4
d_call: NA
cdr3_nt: TGTGCCAGCAGTTCCTCAGGGAAAGCTAATGAAAAACTGTTTTTT
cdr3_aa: CASSSSGKANEKLFF

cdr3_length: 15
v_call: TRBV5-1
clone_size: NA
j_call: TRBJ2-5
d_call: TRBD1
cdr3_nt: TGCGCCAGCAGCTTGGACAGGGGGAAAAAAGAGACCCAGTACTTC
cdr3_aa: CASSLDRGKKETQYF

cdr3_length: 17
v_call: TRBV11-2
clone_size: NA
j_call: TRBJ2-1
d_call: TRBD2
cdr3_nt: TGTGCCAGCAGCTTAGAGTTAGCGGGAGGGTCCTACAATGAGCAGTTCTTC
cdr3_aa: CASSLELAGGSYNEQFF

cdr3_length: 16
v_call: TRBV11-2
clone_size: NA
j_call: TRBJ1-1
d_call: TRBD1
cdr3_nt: TGTGCCAGCAGCTTTCGAGGGACAGGGGAGAACACTGAAGCTTTCTTT
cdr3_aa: CASSFRGTGENTEAFF

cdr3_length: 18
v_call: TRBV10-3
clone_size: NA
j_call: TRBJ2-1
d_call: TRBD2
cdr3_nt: TGTGCCATCAGTGAGCCACCGGCTAGCGGGGGGGCGACAAATGAGCAGTTCTTC
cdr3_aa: CAISEPPASGGATNEQFF

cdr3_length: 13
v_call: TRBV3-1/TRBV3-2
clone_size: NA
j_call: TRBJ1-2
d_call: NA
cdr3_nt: TGTGCCAGCAGCCAAGGCATGGGGAGCGGCTACACCTTC
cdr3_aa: CASSQGMGSGYTF

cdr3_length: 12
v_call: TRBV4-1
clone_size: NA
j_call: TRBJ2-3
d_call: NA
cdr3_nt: TGCGCCAGCAGCCTACAGGGAGATACGCAGTATTTT
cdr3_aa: CASSLQGDTQYF

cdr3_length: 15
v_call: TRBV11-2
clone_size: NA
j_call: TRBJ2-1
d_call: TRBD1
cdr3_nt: TGTGCCAGCAGCTTAGGCGGACAGGGGAAGAATGAGCAGTTCTTC
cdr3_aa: CASSLGGQGKNEQFF

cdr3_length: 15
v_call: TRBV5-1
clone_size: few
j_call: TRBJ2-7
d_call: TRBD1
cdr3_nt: TGCGCCAGCAGCCGGCAGACAGGGGGTGTTTACGAGCAGTACTTC
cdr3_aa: CASSRQTGGVYEQYF

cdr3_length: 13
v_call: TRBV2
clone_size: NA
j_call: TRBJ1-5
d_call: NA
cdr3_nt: TGTGCCGGAGCCGTCGGCAGCAATCAGCCCCAGCATTTT
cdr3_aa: CAGAVGSNQPQHF

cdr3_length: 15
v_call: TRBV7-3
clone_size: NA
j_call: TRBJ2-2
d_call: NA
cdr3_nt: TGTGCCAGCAGCTTAGGGCCCGGGGAAGCCGGGGAGCTGTTTTTT
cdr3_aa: CASSLGPGEAGELFF

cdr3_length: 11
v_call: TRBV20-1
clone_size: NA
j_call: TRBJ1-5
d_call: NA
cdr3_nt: TGCAGTGCTAGTCCCGACAAGACCCAGCATTTT
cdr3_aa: CSASPDKTQHF

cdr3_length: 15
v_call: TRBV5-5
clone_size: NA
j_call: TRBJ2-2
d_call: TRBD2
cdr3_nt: TGTGCCAGCAGCCTGACTAGCGGAATCACCGGGGAGCTGTTTTTT
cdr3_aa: CASSLTSGITGELFF

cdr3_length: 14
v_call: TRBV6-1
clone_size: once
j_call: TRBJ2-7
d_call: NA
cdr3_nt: TGTGCCAGCAGTGAAGCCCTACCCACCTACGAGCAGTACTTC
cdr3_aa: CASSEALPTYEQYF

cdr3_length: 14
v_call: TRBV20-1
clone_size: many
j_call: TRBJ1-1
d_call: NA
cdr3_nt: TGCAGTGCTAGTTTAGGGATTCGGGGGACTGAAGCTTTCTTT
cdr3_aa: CSASLGIRGTEAFF

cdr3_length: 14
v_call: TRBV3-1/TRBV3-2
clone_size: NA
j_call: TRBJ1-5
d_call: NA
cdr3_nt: TGTGCCAGCAGCCAAGCGGGAGGAAATCAGCCCCAGCATTTT
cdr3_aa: CASSQAGGNQPQHF

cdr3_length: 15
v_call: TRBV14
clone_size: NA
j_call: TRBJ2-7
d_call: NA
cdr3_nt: TGTGCCAGCAGCCCTCAGGGCGATATATATCCCGAGCAGTACTTC
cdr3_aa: CASSPQGDIYPEQYF

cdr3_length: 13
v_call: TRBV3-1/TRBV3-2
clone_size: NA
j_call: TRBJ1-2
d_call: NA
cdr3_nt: TGTGCCAGCAGCCATATAGAGGAATCCAAGTTCACCTTC
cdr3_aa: CASSHIEESKFTF

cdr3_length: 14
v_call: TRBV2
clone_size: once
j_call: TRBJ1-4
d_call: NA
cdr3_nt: TGTGCCAGCAGTGATCACAGGGAGAATGAAAAACTGTTTTTT
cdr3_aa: CASSDHRENEKLFF

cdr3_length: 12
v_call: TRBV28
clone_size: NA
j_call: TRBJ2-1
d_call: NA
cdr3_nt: TGTGCCAGCAGTTTAGCGGGATGGGGTTGGTTCTTC
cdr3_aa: CASSLAGWGWFF

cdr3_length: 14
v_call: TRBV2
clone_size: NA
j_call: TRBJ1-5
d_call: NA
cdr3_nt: TGTGCCAGCAGTGTGGGGAGGGGTGGCCAGCCCCAGCATTTT
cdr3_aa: CASSVGRGGQPQHF

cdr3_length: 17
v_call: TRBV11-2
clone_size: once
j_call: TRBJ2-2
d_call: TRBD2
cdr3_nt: TGTGCCAGCAGCTTAGAAGTTATTGCACTAGCGGGCGGGGAGCTGTTTTTT
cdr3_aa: CASSLEVIALAGGELFF

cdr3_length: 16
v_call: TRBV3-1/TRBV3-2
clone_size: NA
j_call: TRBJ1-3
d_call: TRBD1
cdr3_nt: TGTGCCAGCAGCCATCGGACAGGGAGGGGCGGAAACACCATATATTTT
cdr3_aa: CASSHRTGRGGNTIYF

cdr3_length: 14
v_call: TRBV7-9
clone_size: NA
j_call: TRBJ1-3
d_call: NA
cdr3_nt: TGTGCCAGCAGCTTAGCCGGGTTTGGAAACACCATATATTTT
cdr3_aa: CASSLAGFGNTIYF

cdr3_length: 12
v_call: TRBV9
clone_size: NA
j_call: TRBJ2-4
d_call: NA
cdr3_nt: TGTGCCAGCAGCGTAGGAGAAAACATTCAGTACTTC
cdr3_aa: CASSVGENIQYF

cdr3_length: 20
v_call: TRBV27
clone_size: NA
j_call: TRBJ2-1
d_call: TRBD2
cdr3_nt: TGTGCCAGCACCCGGGTTGGATTAGCGGGAGAGGCAGGCTCCTACAATGAGCAGTTCTTC
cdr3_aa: CASTRVGLAGEAGSYNEQFF

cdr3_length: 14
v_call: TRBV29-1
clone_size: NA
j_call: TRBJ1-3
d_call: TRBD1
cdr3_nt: TGCAGCGTGAGACAGGGTGAAGGTGGAAACACCATATATTTT
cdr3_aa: CSVRQGEGGNTIYF

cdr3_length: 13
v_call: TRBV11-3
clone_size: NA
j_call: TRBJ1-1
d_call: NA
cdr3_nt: TGTGCCAGCAGCTTTGGACAGACCGCTGAAGCTTTCTTT
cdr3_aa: CASSFGQTAEAFF

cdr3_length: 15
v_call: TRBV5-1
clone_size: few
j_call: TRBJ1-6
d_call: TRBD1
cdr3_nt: TGCGCCAGCAGCTTAGGGACAGGCGATAATTCACCCCTCCACTTT
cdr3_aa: CASSLGTGDNSPLHF